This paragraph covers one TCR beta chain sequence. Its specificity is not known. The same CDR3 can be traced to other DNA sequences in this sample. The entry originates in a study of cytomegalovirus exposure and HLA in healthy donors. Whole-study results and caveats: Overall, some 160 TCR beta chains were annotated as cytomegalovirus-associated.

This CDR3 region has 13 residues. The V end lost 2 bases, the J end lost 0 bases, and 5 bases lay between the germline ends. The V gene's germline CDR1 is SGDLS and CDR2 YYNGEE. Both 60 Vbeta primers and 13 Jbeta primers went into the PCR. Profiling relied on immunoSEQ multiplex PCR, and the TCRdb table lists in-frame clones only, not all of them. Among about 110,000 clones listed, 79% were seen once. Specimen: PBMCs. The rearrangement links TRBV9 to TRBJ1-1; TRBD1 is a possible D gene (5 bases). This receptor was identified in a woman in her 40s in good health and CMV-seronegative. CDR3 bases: TGTGCCAGCAGCGTGACAGTGAACACTGAAGCTTTCTTT. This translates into CASSVTVNTEAFF.